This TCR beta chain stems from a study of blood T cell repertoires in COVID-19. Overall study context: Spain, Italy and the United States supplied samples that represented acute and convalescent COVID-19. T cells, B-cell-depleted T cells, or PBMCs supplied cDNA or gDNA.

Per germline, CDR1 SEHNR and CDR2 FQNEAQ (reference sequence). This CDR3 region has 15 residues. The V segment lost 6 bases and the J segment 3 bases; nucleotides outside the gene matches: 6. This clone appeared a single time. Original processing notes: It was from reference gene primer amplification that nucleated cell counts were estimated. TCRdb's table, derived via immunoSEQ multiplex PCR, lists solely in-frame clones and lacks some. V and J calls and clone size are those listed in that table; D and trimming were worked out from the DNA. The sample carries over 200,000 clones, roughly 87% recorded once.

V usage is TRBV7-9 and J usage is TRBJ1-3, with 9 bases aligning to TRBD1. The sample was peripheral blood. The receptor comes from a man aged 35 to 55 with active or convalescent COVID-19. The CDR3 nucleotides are TGTGCCAGCAGAGCCTTGGGACAGGGTGGAAACACCATATATTTT. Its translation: CASRALGQGGNTIYF. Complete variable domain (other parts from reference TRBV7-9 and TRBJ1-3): DTGVSQNPRHKITKRGQNVTFRCDPISEHNRLYWYRQTLGQGPEFLTYFQNEAQLEKSRLLSDRFSAERPKGSFSTLEIQRTEQGDSAMYLCASRALGQGGNTIYFGEGSWLTVV.